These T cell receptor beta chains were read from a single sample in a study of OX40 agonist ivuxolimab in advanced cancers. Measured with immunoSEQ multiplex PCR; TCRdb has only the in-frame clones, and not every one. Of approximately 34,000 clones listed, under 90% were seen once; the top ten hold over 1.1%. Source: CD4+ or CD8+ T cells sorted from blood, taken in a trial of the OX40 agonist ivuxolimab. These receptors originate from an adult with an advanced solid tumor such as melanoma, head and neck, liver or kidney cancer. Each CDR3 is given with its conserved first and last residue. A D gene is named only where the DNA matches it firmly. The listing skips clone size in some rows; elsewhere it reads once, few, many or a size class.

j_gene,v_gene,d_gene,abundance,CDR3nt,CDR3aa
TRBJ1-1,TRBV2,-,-,TGTGCCAGCAGTCGCGACGGTTTAACTGAAGCTTTCTTT,CASSRDGLTEAFF
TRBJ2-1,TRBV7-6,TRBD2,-,TGTGCCAGCAGTTTTCAAGCGGGGGCATACAATGAGCAGTTCTTC,CASSFQAGAYNEQFF
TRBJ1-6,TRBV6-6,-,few,TGTGCCAGCAGGGGAGTGGAGGTAGGCCCCCTCCACTTT,CASRGVEVGPLHF
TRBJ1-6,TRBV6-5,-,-,TGTGCCAGCAGATACAACAGGGACACACCCCTCCACTTT,CASRYNRDTPLHF
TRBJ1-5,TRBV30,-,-,TGTGCCTGGAGTTCAGGGAATGAATACTATAGCAATCAGCCCCAGCATTTT,CAWSSGNEYYSNQPQHF
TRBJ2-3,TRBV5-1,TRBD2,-,TGCGCCAGCAGCCTCGAGCGGGGGAGCACAGATACGCAGTATTTT,CASSLERGSTDTQYF
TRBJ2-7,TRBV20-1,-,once,TGCAGTGCTAGAGATGGGTACGAGCAGTACTTC,CSARDGYEQYF
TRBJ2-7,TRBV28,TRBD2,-,TGTGCCAGCACGACTAGCGGAAGCTCCTACGAGCAGTACTTC,CASTTSGSSYEQYF
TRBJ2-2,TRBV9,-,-,TGTGCCAGCAGCGTAGATGCGCAATGGAACACCGGGGAGCTGTTTTTT,CASSVDAQWNTGELFF
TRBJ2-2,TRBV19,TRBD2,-,TGTGCCAGTAATTCCCCGGGGGGGCCGGACACCGGGGAGCTGTTTTTT,CASNSPGGPDTGELFF
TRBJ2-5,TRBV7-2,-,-,TGTGCCAGCAGCCTCGTCAGCCAGTACCAAGAGACCCAGTACTTC,CASSLVSQYQETQYF
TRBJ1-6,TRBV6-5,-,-,TGTGCCGGCAGGAACAGAACAAATAATTCACCCCTCCACTTT,CAGRNRTNNSPLHF
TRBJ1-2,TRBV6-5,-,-,TGTGCCACCGTCGGGGGAAACTATGGCTACACCTTC,CATVGGNYGYTF
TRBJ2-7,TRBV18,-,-,TGTGCCAGCTCGCCCGATGGGGGATACGAGCAGTACTTC,CASSPDGGYEQYF
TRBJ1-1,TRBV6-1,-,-,TGTGCCAGCGGGGCCACATCGAACACTGAAGCTTTCTTT,CASGATSNTEAFF
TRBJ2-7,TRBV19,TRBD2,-,TGTGCCAGTAGAGGTCGGGGACTAGCGGACTCGAGCTCCTACGAGCAGTACTTC,CASRGRGLADSSSYEQYF
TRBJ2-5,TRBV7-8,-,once,TGTGCCAGCAGCGGGGGATCGGGACTGGCTACGGAGACCCAGTACTTC,CASSGGSGLATETQYF
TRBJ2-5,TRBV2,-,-,TGTGCCAGCAGTGGCCTGGGTGAGACCCAGTACTTC,CASSGLGETQYF
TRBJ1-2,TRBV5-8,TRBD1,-,TGCGCCAGCAGCCAAGAATTACCCCGCCAGGGGGGCCATGGCTACACCTTC,CASSQELPRQGGHGYTF
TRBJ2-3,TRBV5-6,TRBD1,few,TGTGCCAGCAGCTTGGGGGGACAGGGGATAGATACGCAGTATTTT,CASSLGGQGIDTQYF
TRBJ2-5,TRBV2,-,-,TGTGCCAGCAGTGAATGGGAGACCCAGTACTTC,CASSEWETQYF
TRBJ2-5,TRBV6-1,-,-,TGTGCCAGCAGCCCGCGAGAGACCCAGTACTTC,CASSPRETQYF
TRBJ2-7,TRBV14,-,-,TGTGCCAGCAGCCAAAACCTAGGGACCTACGAGCAGTACTTC,CASSQNLGTYEQYF
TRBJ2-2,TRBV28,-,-,TGTGCCAGCAGCCCGGACACCGGGGAGCTGTTTTTT,CASSPDTGELFF
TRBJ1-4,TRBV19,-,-,TGTGCCAGTAAATTCCGTCGGAATGAAAAACTGTTTTTT,CASKFRRNEKLFF
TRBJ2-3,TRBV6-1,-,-,TGTGCCAGCAGTGTATGGGTTAATACGCAGTATTTT,CASSVWVNTQYF
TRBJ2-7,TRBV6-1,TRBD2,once,TGTGCCAGCACCCCTCGGGGGGGGACTTCCTACGAGCAGTACTTC,CASTPRGGTSYEQYF
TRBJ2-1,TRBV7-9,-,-,TGTGCCAGCAGCACCGGACCGAGGGGCTTCTCCTACAATGAGCAGTTCTTC,CASSTGPRGFSYNEQFF
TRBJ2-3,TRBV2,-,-,TGTGCCAGCAGCCCCGAAGATACGCAGTATTTT,CASSPEDTQYF
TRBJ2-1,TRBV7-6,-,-,TGTGCCAGCAGCTTATGGCGGACGACCTACAATGAGCAGTTCTTC,CASSLWRTTYNEQFF
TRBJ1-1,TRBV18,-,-,TGTGCCAGCTCAGGGCAGGACCAAGCTTTCTTT,CASSGQDQAFF
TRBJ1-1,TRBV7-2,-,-,TGTGCCAGCAGCTTAGGGCCGGGGAGAGGTGAAGCTTTCTTT,CASSLGPGRGEAFF
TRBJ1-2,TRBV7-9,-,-,TGTGCCAGCAGCTTACAGGACTATGGCTACACCTTC,CASSLQDYGYTF
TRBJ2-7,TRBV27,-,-,TGTGCCAGCAGTTTAGTTCCCCCTCACTACGAGCAGTACTTC,CASSLVPPHYEQYF
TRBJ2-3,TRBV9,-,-,TGTGCCAGCAGCGTAGGGGGGTGGGGCACAGATACGCAGTATTTT,CASSVGGWGTDTQYF
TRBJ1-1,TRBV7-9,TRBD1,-,TGTGCCAGCAGCAACTCTAGGGGGCGGGCAGACACTGAAGCTTTCTTT,CASSNSRGRADTEAFF
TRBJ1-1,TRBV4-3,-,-,TGCGCCAGCAGCCAAGTGCAGGGCGGAACTGAAGCTTTCTTT,CASSQVQGGTEAFF
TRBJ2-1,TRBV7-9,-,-,TGTGCCAGCAAGGTGGCAGGGAAGGATGAGCAGTTCTTC,CASKVAGKDEQFF
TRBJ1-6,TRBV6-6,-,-,TGTGCCGGCAGGAACAGAACAAATAATTCACCCCTCCACTTT,CAGRNRTNNSPLHF
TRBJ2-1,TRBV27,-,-,TGTGCCAGCAGTCCACAGGGCTATGAGCAGTTCTTC,CASSPQGYEQFF
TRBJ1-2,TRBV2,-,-,TGTGCCAGCAGTCCAACGACAGTCTACACCTTC,CASSPTTVYTF
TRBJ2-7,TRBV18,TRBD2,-,TGTGCCAGCTCCCCCGGGACTAGCGGGACCCACGAGCAGTACTTC,CASSPGTSGTHEQYF
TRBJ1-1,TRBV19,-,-,TGTGCCAGTGGGCAAAACACTGAAGCTTTCTTT,CASGQNTEAFF
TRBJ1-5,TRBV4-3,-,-,TGCGCCAGCAGCCAAGGGCTCAATCAGCCCCAGCATTTT,CASSQGLNQPQHF